The T cell receptor (beta chain) described here comes from a study of PD-L1 blockade in urothelial cancer. Study overall: Patients' prior chemotherapy regimens numbered 0 to 3. Per blood sample, T cells had a median of about 150,000.

Sequencing was performed with immunoSEQ multiplex PCR; in TCRdb, only in-frame clones are kept and a portion is missing. There are approximately 51,000 clones in the sample; approximately 86% occur only once, and around 16% lies in the top ten. A word on this clone: What it recognizes is unknown.

General study points: Below-median pretreatment blood TCR clonality predicted better survival.

CDR1 and CDR2 from the germline V gene are ENHRY and SYGVKD. There are 15 residues in the CDR3. V gave up 8 bases and J gave up 6 bases; unmatched junction bases: 11. The receptor was isolated from a man aged 55 to 70 with urothelial cancer. The chain recombines TRBV10-3 with TRBJ2-2, with 8 bases identical to TRBD1. This material consisted of PBMCs, taken around atezolizumab (anti-PD-L1) treatment. CDR3 protein: CAISELTGESGELFF. The CDR3 DNA reads as TGTGCCATCTCCGAGCTGACAGGGGAGTCCGGGGAGCTGTTTTTT.